This entry is about one T cell receptor (beta chain). The sample is drawn from a study of blood T cell repertoires in COVID-19. The overall study: Some COVID-19 samples were acute and others convalescent; all came from the United States, Italy and Spain. PBMCs, B-cell-depleted T cells, or T cells provided the cDNA or gDNA that made up the material.

Authors' analysis steps: Estimated nucleated cell counts came from reference gene primer amplification. Using immunoSEQ multiplex PCR, the repertoire was profiled, and TCRdb retains in-frame clones only, with some absent. The D gene and trimming were derived from the DNA, and the V and J assignments and clone size from that table. Of some 120,000 clones listed, around 82% are singletons. The J segment lost 0 bases and the V segment lost 1 base, leaving 6 bases of the junction unmatched. The CDR3 consists of 16 residues. The germline CDR1 and CDR2 sequences are SNHLY and FYNNEI. The sequenced sample consisted of peripheral blood. The genes are TRBV2 and TRBJ2-7; 7 bases fit TRBD1. The sequence derives from a man older than 75 with active or convalescent COVID-19. The CDR3 nucleotides read TGTGCCAGCAGTGAAGGTCCGACAGGGAGCTCCTACGAGCAGTACTTC. Its translation is CASSEGPTGSSYEQYF.